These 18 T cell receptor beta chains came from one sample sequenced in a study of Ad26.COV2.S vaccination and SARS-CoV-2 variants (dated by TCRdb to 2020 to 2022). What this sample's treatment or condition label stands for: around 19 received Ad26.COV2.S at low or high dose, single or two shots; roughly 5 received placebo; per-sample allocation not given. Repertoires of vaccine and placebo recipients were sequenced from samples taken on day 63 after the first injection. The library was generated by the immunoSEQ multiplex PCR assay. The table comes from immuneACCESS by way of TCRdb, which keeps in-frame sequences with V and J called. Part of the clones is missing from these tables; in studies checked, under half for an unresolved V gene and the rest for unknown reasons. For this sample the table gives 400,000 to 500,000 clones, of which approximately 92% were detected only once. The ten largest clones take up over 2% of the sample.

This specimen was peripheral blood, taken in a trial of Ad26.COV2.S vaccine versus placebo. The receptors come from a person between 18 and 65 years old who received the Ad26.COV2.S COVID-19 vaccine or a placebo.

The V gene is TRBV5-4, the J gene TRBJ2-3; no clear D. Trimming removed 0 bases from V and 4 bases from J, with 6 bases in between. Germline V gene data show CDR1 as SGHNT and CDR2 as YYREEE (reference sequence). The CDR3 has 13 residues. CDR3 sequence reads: CASSLEPSDTQYF. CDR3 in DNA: TGTGCCAGCAGCTTGGAACCATCAGATACGCAGTATTTT.

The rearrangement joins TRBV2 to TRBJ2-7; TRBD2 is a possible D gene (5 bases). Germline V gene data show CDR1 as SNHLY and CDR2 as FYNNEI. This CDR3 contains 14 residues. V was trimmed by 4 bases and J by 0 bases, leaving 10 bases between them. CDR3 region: CASSVPGTSYEQYF. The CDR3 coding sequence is TGTGCCAGCAGTGTCCCGGGAACCTCCTACGAGCAGTACTTC.

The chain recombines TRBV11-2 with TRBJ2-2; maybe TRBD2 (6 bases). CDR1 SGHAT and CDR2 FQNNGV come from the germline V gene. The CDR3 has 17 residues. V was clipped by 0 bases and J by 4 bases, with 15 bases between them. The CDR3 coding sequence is TGTGCCAGCAGCTTAGATCACCCACTAGCAGGCACCGGGGAGCTGTTTTTT. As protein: CASSLDHPLAGTGELFF. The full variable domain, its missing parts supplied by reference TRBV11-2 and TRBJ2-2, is EAGVAQSPRYKIIEKRQSVAFWCNPISGHATLYWYQQILGQGPKLLIQFQNNGVVDDSQLPKDRFSAERLKGVDSTLKIQPAKLEDSAVYLCASSLDHPLAGTGELFFGEGSRLTVL.

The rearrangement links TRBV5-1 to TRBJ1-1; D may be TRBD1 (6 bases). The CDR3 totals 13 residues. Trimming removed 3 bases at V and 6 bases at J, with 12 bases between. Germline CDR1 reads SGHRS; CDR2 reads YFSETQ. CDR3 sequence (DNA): TGCGCCAGCAGCTCCAGGGGCTATTCTGAAGCTTTCTTT. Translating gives CASSSRGYSEAFF. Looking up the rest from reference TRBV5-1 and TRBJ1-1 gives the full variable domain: KAGVTQTPRYLIKTRGQQVTLSCSPISGHRSVSWYQQTPGQGLQFLFEYFSETQRNKGNFPGRFSGRQFSNSRSEMNVSTLELGDSALYLCASSSRGYSEAFFGQGTRLTVV.

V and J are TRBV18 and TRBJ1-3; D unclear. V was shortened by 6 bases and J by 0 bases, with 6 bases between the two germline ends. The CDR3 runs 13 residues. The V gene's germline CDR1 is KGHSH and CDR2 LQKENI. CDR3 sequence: CASSGTSGNTIYF. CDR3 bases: TGTGCCAGCTCCGGCACCTCTGGAAACACCATATATTTT.

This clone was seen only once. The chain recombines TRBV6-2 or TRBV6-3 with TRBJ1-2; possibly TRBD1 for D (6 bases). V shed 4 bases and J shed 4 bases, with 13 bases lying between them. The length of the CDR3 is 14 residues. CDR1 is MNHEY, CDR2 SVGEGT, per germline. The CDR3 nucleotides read TGTGCCAGCAGTTCCCGACAGGTACTCTATGGCTACACCTTC. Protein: CASSSRQVLYGYTF.

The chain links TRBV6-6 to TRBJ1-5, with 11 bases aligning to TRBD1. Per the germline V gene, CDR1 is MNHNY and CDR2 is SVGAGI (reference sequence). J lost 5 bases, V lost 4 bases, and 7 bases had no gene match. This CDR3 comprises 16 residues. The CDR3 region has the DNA TGTGCCAGCAGTTCATGGGACAGGGGGATATATCAGCCCCAGCATTTT. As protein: CASSSWDRGIYQPQHF.

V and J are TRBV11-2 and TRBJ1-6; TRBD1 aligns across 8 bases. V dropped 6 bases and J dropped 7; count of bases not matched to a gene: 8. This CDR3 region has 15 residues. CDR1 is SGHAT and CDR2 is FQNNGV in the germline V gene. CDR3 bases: TGTGCCAGCAGGACGAACAGGGGGAGGAATTCACCCCTCCACTTT. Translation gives CASRTNRGRNSPLHF.

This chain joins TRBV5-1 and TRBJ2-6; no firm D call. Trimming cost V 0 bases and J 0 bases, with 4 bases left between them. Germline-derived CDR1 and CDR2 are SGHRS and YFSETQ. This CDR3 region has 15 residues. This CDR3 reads CASSLGDSGANVLTF. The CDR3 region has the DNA TGCGCCAGCAGCTTGGGGGACTCTGGGGCCAACGTCCTGACTTTC.

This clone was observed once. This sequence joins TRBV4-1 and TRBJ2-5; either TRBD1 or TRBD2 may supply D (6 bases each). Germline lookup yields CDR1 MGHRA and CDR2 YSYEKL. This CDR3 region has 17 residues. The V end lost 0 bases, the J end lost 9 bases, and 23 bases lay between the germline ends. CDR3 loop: CASSQDLGGRRTGSQYF. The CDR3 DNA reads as TGCGCCAGCAGCCAAGATCTTGGGGGGCGGCGAACAGGTTCCCAGTACTTC.

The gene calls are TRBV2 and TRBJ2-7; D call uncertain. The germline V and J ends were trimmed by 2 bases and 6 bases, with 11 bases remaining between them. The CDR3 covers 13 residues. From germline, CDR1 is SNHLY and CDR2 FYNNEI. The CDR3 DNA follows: TGTGCCAGCAGTGAACTCCAATCGGGCGAGCAGTACGTC. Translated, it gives CASSELQSGEQYV.

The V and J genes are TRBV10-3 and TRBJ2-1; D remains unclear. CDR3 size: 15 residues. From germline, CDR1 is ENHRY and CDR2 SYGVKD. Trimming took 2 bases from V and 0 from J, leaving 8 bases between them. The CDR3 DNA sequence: TGTGCCATCAGTGAGGGGGTACCCTCCTACAATGAGCAGTTCTTC. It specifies CAISEGVPSYNEQFF.

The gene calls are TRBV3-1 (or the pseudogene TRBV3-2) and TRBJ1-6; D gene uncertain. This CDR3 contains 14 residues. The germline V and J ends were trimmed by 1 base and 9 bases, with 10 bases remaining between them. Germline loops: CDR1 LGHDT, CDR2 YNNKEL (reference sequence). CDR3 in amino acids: CASSQGVYVSPLHF. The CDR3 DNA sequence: TGTGCCAGCAGCCAAGGTGTATACGTTTCACCCCTCCACTTT.

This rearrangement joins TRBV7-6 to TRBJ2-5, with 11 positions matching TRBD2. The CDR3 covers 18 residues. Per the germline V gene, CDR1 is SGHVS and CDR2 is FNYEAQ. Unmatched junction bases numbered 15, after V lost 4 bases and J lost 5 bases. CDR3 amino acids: CASSSIGGSGRARETQYF. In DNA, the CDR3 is TGTGCCAGCAGCTCAATCGGTGGTAGCGGGAGGGCCCGGGAGACCCAGTACTTC. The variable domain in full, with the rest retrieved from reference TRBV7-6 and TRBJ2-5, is GAGVSQSPRYKVTKRGQDVALRCDPISGHVSLYWYRQALGQGPEFLTYFNYEAQQDKSGLPNDRFSAERPEGSISTLTIQRTEQRDSAMYRCASSSIGGSGRARETQYFGPGTRLLVL.

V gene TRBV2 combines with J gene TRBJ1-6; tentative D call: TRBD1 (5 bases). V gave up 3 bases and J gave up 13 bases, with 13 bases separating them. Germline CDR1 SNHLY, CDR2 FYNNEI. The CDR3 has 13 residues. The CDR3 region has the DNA TGTGCCAGCAGTGATCTATCGGGGGGGCCCCTCCACTTT. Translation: CASSDLSGGPLHF.

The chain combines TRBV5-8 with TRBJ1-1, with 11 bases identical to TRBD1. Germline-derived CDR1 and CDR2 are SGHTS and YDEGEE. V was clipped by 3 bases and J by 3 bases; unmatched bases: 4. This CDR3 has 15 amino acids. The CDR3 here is CASSWTGGTHTEAFF. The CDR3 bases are TGTGCCAGCAGCTGGACAGGGGGCACCCACACTGAAGCTTTCTTT.

Here the CDR3 DNA reads TGTGCCAGCAGCTTAGGTTCCCAGCGCGAGCAGTACGTC. Its translation is CASSLGSQREQYV. The chain is built from TRBV7-8 and TRBJ2-7; D is undetermined. The CDR3 is 13 residues long. Germline CDR1 and CDR2: SGHVS and FQNEAQ. V lost 1 base and J lost 6, with 10 bases in between.

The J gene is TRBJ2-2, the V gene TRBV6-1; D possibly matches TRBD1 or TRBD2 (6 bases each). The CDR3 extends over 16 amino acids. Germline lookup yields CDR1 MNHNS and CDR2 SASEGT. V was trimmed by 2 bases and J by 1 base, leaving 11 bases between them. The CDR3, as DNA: TGTGCCAGCAGTGAACGTAAGGGGGGGAACACCGGGGAGCTGTTTTTT. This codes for CASSERKGGNTGELFF.